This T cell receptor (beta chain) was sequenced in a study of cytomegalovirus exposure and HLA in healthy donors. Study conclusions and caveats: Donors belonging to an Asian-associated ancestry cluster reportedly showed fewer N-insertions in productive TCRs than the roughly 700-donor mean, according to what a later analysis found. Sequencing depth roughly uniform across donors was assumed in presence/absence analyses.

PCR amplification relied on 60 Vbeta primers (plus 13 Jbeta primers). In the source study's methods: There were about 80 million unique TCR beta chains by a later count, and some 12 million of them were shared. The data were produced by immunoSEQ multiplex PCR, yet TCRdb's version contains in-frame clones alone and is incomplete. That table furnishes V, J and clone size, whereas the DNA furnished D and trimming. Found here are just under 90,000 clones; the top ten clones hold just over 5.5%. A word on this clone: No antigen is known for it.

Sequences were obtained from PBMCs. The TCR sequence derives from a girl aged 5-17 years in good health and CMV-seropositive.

CDR3 in amino acids: CASSVTVHNEQFF. CDR3 DNA: TGTGCCAGCAGCGTAACAGTTCACAATGAGCAGTTCTTC. V is TRBV9 and J is TRBJ2-1; no firm D call. The V and J ends lost 1 base and 5 bases respectively, with 7 bases between them. Per germline, CDR1 SGDLS and CDR2 YYNGEE. The CDR3 length is 13 residues.